Below, 25 T cell receptor beta chains from the same sample are listed, as sequenced in a study of early T cells in non-severe SARS-CoV-2 infection. Each CDR3 protein is one row after TCRdb ran MiXCR on the 5' RACE reads. The sample has tens of thousands of distinct CDR3 sequences; around 15% are singletons. The sequences come from whole blood, collected at baseline. The source is an adult who was a healthcare worker with PCR-confirmed SARS-CoV-2 infection or an uninfected control (not recorded which).

The chain uses TRBV4-1 and TRBJ1-1; TRBD1 agrees at 8 bases. The CDR3 covers 18 residues. Germline CDR1 is MGHRA and CDR2 is YSYEKL. Trimming cost V 4 bases and J 3 bases; bases outside gene matches: 16. The chain's CDR3 is CASSRTSGQGAVDTEAFF. The CDR3 DNA is TGCGCCAGCAGCCGGACATCGGGGCAGGGGGCCGTGGACACTGAAGCTTTCTTT.

Points on this clonotype: This may stem from a read error, because a much larger clone lies one nucleotide away. The chain is built from TRBV3-1 and TRBJ2-1; D may be TRBD2 (6 bases). This CDR3 comprises 16 residues. Germline CDR1 is LGHDT and CDR2 is YNNKEL (reference sequence). The CDR3 coding sequence is TGTGCCAGCAGCCAAGATGAGGACTACTCCTACAATGAGCGGTTCTTC. This translates into CASSQDEDYSYNERFF.

At least ten counts were recorded for this clonotype. The gene calls are TRBV5-5 and TRBJ1-4; D remains unclear. Deletions cut 4 bases from V and 6 bases from J, with 19 bases between. CDR3 size: 16 residues. Germline lookup yields CDR1 SGHKS and CDR2 YYEKEE (reference sequence). CDR3 region: CASSRGGNWVDEKLFF. The CDR3 DNA reads as TGTGCCAGCAGCCGAGGAGGGAATTGGGTGGATGAAAAACTGTTTTTT.

V is TRBV7-2 and J is TRBJ2-1, with D perhaps TRBD1 or TRBD2 (6 bases each). This CDR3 has 17 amino acids. Germline V lookup: CDR1 SGHTA, CDR2 FQGNSA. V dropped 1 base and J dropped 9 bases, with 22 bases sitting between them. The CDR3 spells CASSLGALGGGQSEQFF. For the CDR3, the DNA is TGTGCCAGCAGCTTAGGGGCCCTAGGGGGAGGCCAAAGTGAGCAGTTCTTC.

This clonotype was counted only a few times. The gene calls are TRBV28 and TRBJ2-7; D gene ambiguous. Per the germline V gene, CDR1 is MDHEN and CDR2 is SYDVKM. V dropped 4 bases and J dropped 5 bases, with 6 bases sitting between them. This CDR3 is 11 amino acids long. Here the CDR3 reads CASSYLDEQYF. CDR3 nucleotides: TGTGCCAGCAGTTACCTGGACGAGCAGTACTTC.

This clonotype was observed a few times. V is TRBV7-8 and J is TRBJ2-7; D remains ambiguous. This CDR3 is built from 13 residues. The V gene lost 5 bases and the J gene lost 4 bases, with 12 bases spanning the gap. Germline V gene lookup returns CDR1 SGHVS and CDR2 FQNEAQ. CDR3 in DNA: TGTGCCAGCAGCCTGAGGTCTGAGTACGAGCAGTACTTC. Amino acids: CASSLRSEYEQYF.

The rearrangement joins TRBV12-3 or TRBV12-4 to TRBJ2-2; weak D call: TRBD2 (5 bases). CDR3 length: 13 amino acids. Trimming cost V 6 bases and J 5 bases, with 10 bases left between them. The CDR3 spells CASRVASTGELFF. The CDR3 nucleotides are TGTGCCAGCAGAGTAGCGAGTACCGGGGAGCTGTTTTTT.

This clonotype is termed medium-sized. J is TRBJ2-7 and V is TRBV9; perhaps D is TRBD1 or TRBD2 (6 bases each). The CDR3 length is 14 residues. The ends were cut back, 4 bases at V and 7 bases at J, with 18 bases in the middle. Germline lookup yields CDR1 SGDLS and CDR2 YYNGEE. In DNA form, the CDR3 reads TGTGCCAGCAGCCCTCCCGGGGGCTCCTTAGAGCAGTACTTC. Its translation: CASSPPGGSLEQYF.

J is TRBJ2-7 and V is TRBV7-9, with a tentative D call TRBD1 (5 bases). CDR3 length equals 13 residues. From germline, CDR1 is SEHNR and CDR2 FQNEAQ (reference sequence). V was pared by 0 bases and J by 3 bases, with 6 bases between. The CDR3 DNA sequence: TGTGCCAGCAGCTTAGCCAGGGACTACGAGCAGTACTTC. It yields the protein CASSLARDYEQYF.

This clonotype was counted many times. The chain has TRBV20-1 and TRBJ2-7, with TRBD1 identical over 9 bases. Germline-derived CDR1 and CDR2 are DFQATT and SNEGSKA (reference sequence). The CDR3 length is 14 residues. With 8 bases clipped from V and 2 bases from J, the junction kept 10 bases outside the gene matches. The CDR3, as DNA: TGCAGTCAACAGGGCGGACAGGGGACCTACGAGCAGTACTTC. Its translation is CSQQGGQGTYEQYF.

This clonotype appeared a few times. V and J are TRBV6-5 and TRBJ1-1, with D possibly TRBD1 on 5 matching bases. Germline V gene data show CDR1 as MNHEY and CDR2 as SVGAGI. The V end lost 2 bases, the J end lost 5 bases, and 12 bases lay between the germline ends. The CDR3 runs to 14 residues. DNA of the CDR3: TGTGCCAGCAGTTACAGGGGAAGGAAAACTGAAGCTTTCTTT. Its protein product is CASSYRGRKTEAFF.

This clonotype was detected a few times. The CDR3 is CASSSSQGFGDEQYF. The CDR3 DNA follows: TGTGCCAGCTCGTCCTCACAGGGGTTCGGAGACGAGCAGTACTTC. The rearrangement joins TRBV5-6 to TRBJ2-7; 7 nucleotides match TRBD1. Germline-derived CDR1 and CDR2 are SGHDT and YYEEEE. The CDR3 spans 15 residues. Losses at the gene ends were 7 bases for V and 5 bases for J; bases not matched to a gene: 15.

This clonotype was seen more than once but under ten times. The rearrangement joins TRBV29-1 to TRBJ1-3, with a tentative D call TRBD1 (5 bases). The length of the CDR3 is 15 residues. Deletions cut 5 bases from V and 0 bases from J, with 14 bases between. Germline loops: CDR1 SQVTM, CDR2 ANQGSEA. CDR3 nucleotides: TGCAGCGTTAGGGACCCCTTAAGCTCTGGAAACACCATATATTTT. Residues: CSVRDPLSSGNTIYF.

The chain joins TRBV7-9 to TRBJ1-1; perhaps TRBD1 as D (6 bases). The V end was cut by 6 bases, the J end by 1 base, with 18 bases between. Per germline, CDR1 SEHNR and CDR2 FQNEAQ (reference sequence). This CDR3 comprises 16 residues. This chain's CDR3 is CASREGPGVSNTEAFF. DNA of the CDR3: TGTGCCAGCAGGGAAGGACCAGGGGTTTCGAACACTGAAGCTTTCTTT.

The chain joins TRBV19 to TRBJ2-1, with 9 bases aligning to TRBD1. The CDR3 loop spans 14 amino acids. Per the germline V gene, CDR1 is LNHDA and CDR2 is SQIVND (reference sequence). V trimming: 7 bases; J trimming: 1 base; junction bases outside the gene matches: 2. The CDR3 region has the DNA TGTGCCAGTACCGACAGGGGGTCCTACAATGAGCAGTTCTTC. Its translation: CASTDRGSYNEQFF.

This clonotype was picked up a small number of times. The rearrangement uses TRBV11-2 and TRBJ2-1; TRBD2 matches at 10 bases. The CDR3 runs to 17 residues. Germline V CDR1 and CDR2: SGHAT, FQNNGV. Trimming removed 5 bases from V and 4 bases from J; junction bases left unmatched: 11. CDR3 coding DNA: TGTGCCAGCAGCCTCCTAGCGGGAGAGGGCGTATACAATGAGCAGTTCTTC. Translation gives CASSLLAGEGVYNEQFF.

This chain uses TRBV27 with TRBJ1-2; TRBD1 is a possible D gene (6 bases). This CDR3 region has 13 residues. Germline CDR1 and CDR2: MNHEY and SMNVEV (reference sequence). V lost 3 bases and J 4 bases, leaving 9 bases between the germline ends. Here the CDR3 DNA reads TGTGCCAGCAGTTTTGACAGGACCTATGGCTACACCTTC. Translated: CASSFDRTYGYTF.

This clonotype was seen a handful of times. The CDR3 nucleotides are TGCGCCAGCCAGGGGACGATCGGCCACGAGCAGTACTTC. Translating gives CASQGTIGHEQYF. The chain combines TRBV5-1 with TRBJ2-7; D may be TRBD1 (6 bases). CDR1 is SGHRS and CDR2 is YFSETQ in the germline V gene. V shed 7 bases and J shed 5 bases, with 16 bases lying between them. The CDR3 loop spans 13 amino acids. Full variable domain (missing parts from reference TRBV5-1 and TRBJ2-7): KAGVTQTPRYLIKTRGQQVTLSCSPISGHRSVSWYQQTPGQGLQFLFEYFSETQRNKGNFPGRFSGRQFSNSRSEMNVSTLELGDSALYLCASQGTIGHEQYFGPGTRLTVT.

This clonotype has a handful of counts. V gene TRBV30 combines with J gene TRBJ2-3, with 9 bases lining up with TRBD2. The CDR3 length is 14 residues. The J segment lost 6 bases and the V segment lost 5 bases, leaving 9 bases of the junction unmatched. The V gene's germline CDR1 is GTSNPN and CDR2 SVGIG (reference sequence). CDR3 in amino acids: CAWEVSGGQDTQYF. CDR3 in DNA: TGTGCCTGGGAGGTTAGCGGGGGACAGGATACGCAGTATTTT.

A few counts support this clonotype. This chain links TRBV2 with TRBJ1-2; D perhaps matches TRBD1 (6 bases). This CDR3 comprises 14 residues. Germline V gene lookup returns CDR1 SNHLY and CDR2 FYNNEI. Trimming removed 7 bases from V and 5 bases from J, with 17 bases in between. The CDR3 nucleotides read TGTGCCAGCACCGTGCCGGGGGGGCGTTATGGCTACACCTTC. This codes for CASTVPGGRYGYTF. Full variable domain (remainder filled in from reference TRBV2 and TRBJ1-2): EPEVTQTPSHQVTQMGQEVILRCVPISNHLYFYWYRQILGQKVEFLVSFYNNEISEKSEIFDDQFSVERPDGSNFTLKIRSTKLEDSAMYFCASTVPGGRYGYTFGSGTRLTVV.

V is TRBV24-1 and J is TRBJ2-1; 10 nucleotides line up with TRBD1. J was trimmed by 5 bases and V by 9 bases; bases with no gene match: 0. CDR3 length equals 12 residues. Per germline, CDR1 KGHDR and CDR2 SFDVKD. CDR3 coding DNA: TGTGCCACCGGACAGGGGGACAATGAGCAGTTCTTC. Translation gives CATGQGDNEQFF.

The V gene is TRBV6-2 or TRBV6-3, the J gene TRBJ2-1, with 9 bases matching TRBD2. The CDR3 is 15 amino acids. Germline loops: CDR1 MNHEY, CDR2 SVGEGT. J lost 4 bases, V lost 6 bases, and 7 bases had no gene match. CDR3 sequence: CASRPSGRSYNEQFF. DNA for the CDR3: TGTGCCAGCAGACCCAGCGGGAGGAGTTACAATGAGCAGTTCTTC.

This chain joins TRBV12-3 or TRBV12-4 and TRBJ2-1; maybe TRBD2 (6 bases). Trimming removed 5 bases at V and 4 bases at J, with 21 bases between. This CDR3 contains 17 residues. Here the CDR3 reads CASSPPERVAPYNEQFF. In DNA form, the CDR3 reads TGTGCCAGCAGTCCCCCCGAGCGGGTCGCCCCGTACAATGAGCAGTTCTTC.

J is TRBJ2-3 and V is TRBV7-3; 7 bases match TRBD1. With V trimmed by 7 bases and J by 3 bases, 10 bases remained unmatched. Germline CDR1 is SGHTA and CDR2 is FQGTGA. The CDR3 contains 15 residues. CDR3 protein: CASTLVGGHTDTQYF. DNA for the CDR3: TGTGCCAGCACCCTGGTAGGGGGCCATACAGATACGCAGTATTTT. Variable domain in full (rest from reference TRBV7-3 and TRBJ2-3): GAGVSQTPSNKVTEKGKYVELRCDPISGHTALYWYRQSLGQGPEFLIYFQGTGAADDSGLPNDRFFAVRPEGSVSTLKIQRTERGDSAVYLCASTLVGGHTDTQYFGPGTRLTVL.

This clonotype occurred a few times. V gene TRBV10-3 combines with J gene TRBJ2-3; TRBD2 is a possible D gene (6 bases). The CDR3 has 16 residues. Germline CDR1 is ENHRY and CDR2 is SYGVKD. V gave up 4 bases and J gave up 4 bases, with 18 bases separating them. CDR3 DNA: TGTGCCATCAGTGCGATCAGGCGGGGCCCCGCAGATACGCAGTATTTT. This codes for CAISAIRRGPADTQYF.